This T cell receptor beta chain came from a study of early T cells in non-severe SARS-CoV-2 infection (dated by TCRdb to 2020 to 2023). In terms of the full investigation: Bulk RNA from unsorted whole blood was used for TCR sequencing, so alpha and beta chains could not be paired. What the authors observed across the whole study: VDJdb matching was skewed toward anti-spike CD8 responses, so virus-specific expansions were likely underestimated and private and CD4 specificities were missed.

For CDR1 and CDR2, the germline V gene lists WSHSY and SAAADI. Inclusive of the bounding cysteine and phenylalanine, the CDR3 is 13 residues long. The only DNA kept is the CDR3, 39 bases in frame from the first base. V is shortened by 7 bases, J by 4 bases, and the region joining them spans 11 bases. Many counts were recorded for this clonotype. The antigen it recognizes is unknown. No base qualities exist here, and no much larger clone lies one base off it. A case-control design nested within a healthcare worker cohort in London, UK, was used, with weekly nasopharyngeal swab PCR tests and blood sampling performed. Healthcare workers were recruited during the week of the UK lockdown, between 23 and 31 March 2020, and followed weekly for up to roughly 15 weeks. Receptor amplification or capture employed 5' RACE. Data came from a NextSeq 500. To correct for sequencing error and PCR bias, the TCR library protocol tagged individual cDNA molecules with unique molecular identifiers. Sequencing covered both TCR alpha and beta chains, and within each sample the abundances of alpha and beta sequences were tightly co-correlated. Regarding the original processing steps: Decombinator V4 was used to perform V gene, J gene and CDR3 annotation of TCR sequences. Expanded TCRs were defined as changing significantly between any two time points under a Poisson model with p below 0.0001. Abundances of TCRs were expressed as counts per million after normalisation to the total number of TCRs sequenced in each sample. TRAV1-2 paired with TRAJ12, TRAJ20 or TRAJ33 defined MAIT TCRs, while TRAV10 paired with TRAJ18 defined iNKT TCRs. A search of VDJdb, accessed on 1 November 2021, was run for TCRs annotated to CMV, EBV and SARS-CoV-2, with TCRs annotated for multiple antigens excluded. TCRdb reprocessing: public reads trimmed at Q25 with fastp, clones called with MiXCR, in-frame beta chains kept. Each entry is one CDR3 protein sequence, shown with its most common DNA and genes. Clone size and V and J calls follow TCRdb, not the original study. A total of nearly 60,000 distinct CDR3 sequences appear in this sample, more than 9.5% of them only once. More than 8.5% of the sample goes to the ten largest clones.

Recombination connected TRBV10-2 to TRBJ2-1; TRBD1 is a weak D gene call, 6 bases matching. The specimen sequenced was whole blood. This receptor was taken from an adult who was a healthcare worker with PCR-confirmed SARS-CoV-2 infection or an uninfected control (not recorded which). The DNA sequence is TGCGCCAGCATTGGACAGTTTTACAATGAGCAGTTCTTC. Translation gives CASIGQFYNEQFF.